What follows are 30 T cell receptor beta chains derived from one specimen sequenced in a study of tumor-infiltrating lymphocytes in primary liver carcinoma. Both blood RNA, taken from unsorted whole blood, and germline DNA were extracted. The researchers produced TCR beta cDNA from around 0.5 ug total RNA with a constant-region primer. Library construction for TCR beta comprised three nested multiplex PCR rounds performed with slightly modified ARM-PCR. Running ten to eleven cycles apiece, the first two PCR rounds relied on TRBV1-TRBV30 forward primers together with a C-beta reverse primer. TCRdb re-analysed the multiplex PCR reads in MiXCR, keeping a single row per CDR3 protein. The profile shows approximately 330,000 distinct CDR3 sequences, about 61% of them singletons. The sample consisted of peripheral blood. Receptors were obtained from a middle-aged man with primary liver carcinoma and hepatitis B virus infection.

Points on this clonotype: Possible read error: a much larger clone is one base away. The CDR3 loop is CASSQAFGTEYDEQFF. In nucleotides, the CDR3 is TGCGCCAGCAGCCAAGCCTTCGGGACGGAGTACGATGAGCAGTTCTTC. The chain couples TRBV4-3 to TRBJ2-1; D possibly uses TRBD1 or TRBD2 (5 bases each). V lost 1 base and J 8 bases, leaving 18 bases between the germline ends. The germline CDR1 and CDR2 sequences are LGHNA and YSLEER. CDR3 length: 16 residues.

This chain connects TRBV11-2 to TRBJ2-1, with 8 bases aligning to TRBD2. Germline trimming cut 9 bases from V and 0 bases from J; bases unmatched to any gene: 7. The germline V gene encodes CDR1 SGHAT and CDR2 FQNNGV. This CDR3 region has 15 residues. CDR3 residues: CASRPAGVSYNEQFF. CDR3 in DNA: TGTGCCAGTAGACCAGCGGGAGTCTCCTACAATGAGCAGTTCTTC.

Of note for this clonotype: This may be a read error, as it is one base from a much larger clone. V gene TRBV6-6 combines with J gene TRBJ2-1; possible D gene TRBD2, 6 bases. Germline CDR1 reads MNHNY; CDR2 reads SVGAGI (reference sequence). The length of the CDR3 is 15 residues. CDR3 sequence (DNA): TGTGCCAGCAGTTACGGGGGGTGGGCCACGGTTGAGCAGTCCTTC. Protein product: CASSYGGWATVEQSF.

On this clonotype: Sequence at one end of the junction differs from germline and may be a read error. The chain is built from TRBV11-2 and TRBJ2-1; D unresolved. CDR1 and CDR2 (germline): SGHAT, FQNNGV. The CDR3 length is 15 residues. The CDR3 DNA is TGTGCCAACAGCCTAGATCGAGGTAGACCGGGTGAGCAGTTCTTC. Protein sequence: CANSLDRGRPGEQFF. Combining the CDR3 with reference TRBV11-2 and TRBJ2-1 gives the whole variable domain EAGVAQSPRYKIIEKRQSVAFWCNPISGHATLYWYQQILGQGPKLLIQFQNNGVVDDSQLPKDRFSAERLKGVDSTLKIQPAKLEDSAVYLCANSLDRGRPGEQFFGPGTRLTVL.

Of note for this clonotype: A much bigger clone sits one base away, suggesting this may be a read error. The V and J genes are TRBV6-6 and TRBJ2-6; TRBD1 might be the D (6 bases). CDR3 length: 19 amino acids. V was pared by 0 bases and J by 1 base, with 16 bases between. The germline V gene has CDR1 MNHNY and CDR2 SVGAGI (reference sequence). The CDR3 spells CASSYSIGTCASGANVLTF. CDR3 nucleotide sequence: TGTGCCAGCAGTTACTCGATTGGGACATGTGCTTCTGGGGCCAACGTCCTGACTTTC.

On this clonotype: The junction differs from germline at one of its ends, possibly a read error. CDR3 sequence: CANSQEQAPTYEQYF. The CDR3 nucleotides are TGCGCCAACAGCCAAGAACAAGCGCCTACCTACGAGCAGTACTTC. The V and J genes are TRBV4-1 and TRBJ2-7, with D unclear. The CDR3 extends over 15 amino acids. Germline V CDR1 and CDR2: MGHRA, YSYEKL.

This clonotype was seen repeatedly, ten times or more. V gene TRBV29-1 combines with J gene TRBJ2-3, with 8 positions matching TRBD1. V shed 4 bases and J 2 bases; nucleotides not matched to a gene: 5. Germline loops: CDR1 SQVTM, CDR2 ANQGSEA. The CDR3 runs 14 residues. Written as DNA, the CDR3 is TGCAGCGTTGGGTTGGGACAGGCCACAGATACGCAGTATTTT. Translating gives CSVGLGQATDTQYF.

This clonotype was seen only a few times. The chain couples TRBV5-4 to TRBJ2-1; the match to TRBD2 covers 10 bases. V lost 3 bases to trimming and J lost 6 bases; unmatched junction nucleotides: 0. This CDR3 is built from 13 residues. Germline CDR1 SGHNT, CDR2 YYREEE (reference sequence). The CDR3 DNA is TGTGCCAGCAGCTGGACTAGCGGCAATGAGCAGTTCTTC. Amino acids: CASSWTSGNEQFF. The complete variable domain, with remaining parts taken from reference TRBV5-4 and TRBJ2-1, reads ETGVTQSPTHLIKTRGQQVTLRCSSQSGHNTVSWYQQALGQGPQFIFQYYREEENGRGNFPPRFSGLQFPNYSSELNVNALELDDSALYLCASSWTSGNEQFFGPGTRLTVL.

Regarding this clonotype: No conserved phenylalanine or tryptophan is present at the end of the CDR3, so a read error is the likely explanation. The chain has TRBV5-1 and TRBJ1-2, with D unclear. This CDR3 has 14 amino acids. Per germline, CDR1 SGHRS and CDR2 YFSETQ. V lost 4 bases and J lost 10, with 20 bases in between. The CDR3 region has the DNA TGCGCCAGCAGCCCTACAAACGACCCGGGCGCCTACACCCTC. It encodes CASSPTNDPGAYTL.

The chain recombines TRBV4-1 with TRBJ1-1; D gene unclear. CDR1 is MGHRA, CDR2 YSYEKL, per germline. The CDR3 runs to 13 residues. The V and J ends lost 2 bases and 8 bases respectively, with 12 bases between them. CDR3 residues: CASSQRTGREAFF. The CDR3 DNA sequence: TGCGCCAGCAGCCAACGTACTGGGAGGGAAGCTTTCTTT.

The chain is built from TRBV14 and TRBJ2-3; maybe TRBD2 (5 bases). Between the trimmed V and J ends, which lost 0 bases and 0 bases, there was a span of 19 bases. The CDR3 has 19 amino acids. CDR1 SGHDN and CDR2 FVKESK come from the germline V gene. The CDR3 region has the DNA TGTGCCAGCAGCCAAGATAGGACGGGATTATTACGAAGCACAGATACGCAGTATTTT. It is translated as CASSQDRTGLLRSTDTQYF.

As to this clonotype: This may be a read error, as it is one base from a much larger clone. As the CDR3 is not closed by the conserved phenylalanine or tryptophan, this likely results from a read error. The chain links TRBV5-5 to TRBJ2-3; D unresolved. The CDR3 spans 12 residues. V lost 1 base and J 3 bases, leaving 3 bases between the germline ends. CDR1 is SGHKS and CDR2 is YYEKEE in the germline V gene (reference sequence). This CDR3 reads CASSLITDTQYS. CDR3 coding DNA: TGTGCCAGCAGCTTGATAACAGATACGCAGTATTCT.

The rearrangement links TRBV28 to TRBJ2-5, with 10 bases that match TRBD2. The germline gives CDR1 MDHEN, CDR2 SYDVKM. CDR3 length: 16 amino acids. Germline trimming cut 2 bases from V and 7 bases from J; bases unmatched to any gene: 10. The CDR3 here is CASSLTFASGSGTQYF. The CDR3 DNA reads TGTGCCAGCAGTTTAACGTTCGCTAGCGGGAGTGGGACCCAGTACTTC.

This clonotype was found once. One junction end does not reproduce the germline sequence, and a read error may be involved. This chain joins TRBV11-2 and TRBJ1-5, with D perhaps matching TRBD1 (5 bases). This CDR3 contains 15 residues. The germline gives CDR1 SGHAT, CDR2 FQNNGV. The CDR3 DNA follows: TGTGCTAGCAGCTTAGGAGGGACGGGGGATCAGCCCCAGCACTTT. It codes for CASSLGGTGDQPQHF.

Concerning this clonotype: Because it lacks the conserved phenylalanine or tryptophan at the end, this CDR3 is likely a read error. The CDR3 bases are TGTGCCAGCAGCTTCCCGACTAGCGGTCTGAGCACAGATACGCAGTATCTT. It yields the protein CASSFPTSGLSTDTQYL. This chain uses TRBV7-9 with TRBJ2-3; the match to TRBD2 covers 9 bases. V gave up 3 bases and J gave up 0 bases; unmatched junction bases: 7. Per the germline V gene, CDR1 is SEHNR and CDR2 is FQNEAQ (reference sequence). The CDR3 runs to 17 residues.

In the case of this clonotype: The CDR3 carries no conserved terminal phenylalanine or tryptophan, so it likely arises from a read error. The chain uses TRBV11-2 and TRBJ2-3; 7 bases agree with TRBD2. Germline V lookup: CDR1 SGHAT, CDR2 FQNNGV. With V trimmed by 5 bases and J by 1 base, 12 bases remained unmatched. The CDR3 runs 17 residues. CDR3 region: CASSPSSSGRGTDTQYL. CDR3 DNA sequence: TGTGCCAGCAGCCCGAGTTCTAGCGGAAGGGGCACAGATACGCAGTATCTT.

Notes on this clonotype: One base away lies a much larger clone, so this may be a sequencing read error. The chain carries TRBV6-5 and TRBJ2-1; 13 nucleotides match TRBD2. This CDR3 is 15 amino acids long. Per the germline V gene, CDR1 is MNHEY and CDR2 is SVGAGI. The V gene end was trimmed by 10 bases and the J gene end by 11 bases; junction bases not matched to a gene: 14. The CDR3 nucleotides read TGTGCCACCACCAATAACCCCGGGACTAGCGGGAAGCAGTTCTTC. As protein: CATTNNPGTSGKQFF.

Details on this clonotype: A junction boundary mismatches the germline segment, possibly from a read error. The CDR3 DNA sequence: TGTGCCAGCCGCTCGTATTGGGGGACTAGAAGCTACGAGCGGTACTTC. Protein: CASRSYWGTRSYERYF. J is TRBJ2-7 and V is TRBV11-2; 8 bases fit TRBD2. CDR1 and CDR2 from the germline V gene are SGHAT and FQNNGV. The CDR3 runs 16 residues.

The genes are TRBV7-9 and TRBJ1-1, with D uncertain. CDR3 length: 14 amino acids. Germline-derived CDR1 and CDR2 are SEHNR and FQNEAQ (reference sequence). Trimming stripped 3 bases from V and 1 base from J, with 9 bases between. The CDR3 DNA is TGTGCCAGCAGCTTCCACCAGGAGAACACTGAAGCTTTCTTT. Protein product: CASSFHQENTEAFF. The full variable domain, rest sourced from reference TRBV7-9 and TRBJ1-1, is DTGVSQNPRHKITKRGQNVTFRCDPISEHNRLYWYRQTLGQGPEFLTYFQNEAQLEKSRLLSDRFSAERPKGSFSTLEIQRTEQGDSAMYLCASSFHQENTEAFFGQGTRLTVV.

The chain uses TRBV5-1 and TRBJ2-1; tentatively, D is TRBD1 (5 bases). The CDR3 is 11 amino acids. The V and J ends lost 4 bases and 9 bases respectively, with 8 bases between them. In germline, CDR1 is SGHRS, CDR2 YFSETQ. The CDR3 protein is CASSMDTEQFF. The CDR3 region has the DNA TGCGCCAGCAGCATGGACACTGAGCAGTTCTTC.

About this clonotype itself: The CDR3 does not end in the conserved phenylalanine or tryptophan, so this is likely a read error. CDR3 residues: CASSLGWRETSEQYY. The CDR3 DNA reads TGTGCCAGTAGCTTAGGGTGGCGGGAGACGAGCGAGCAGTACTAC. This chain links TRBV11-2 with TRBJ2-7; 7 bases are shared with TRBD2. Germline CDR1 and CDR2: SGHAT and FQNNGV. CDR3 length equals 15 residues.

The chain is built from TRBV10-3 and TRBJ2-3; a possible D gene is TRBD1 (6 bases). TRBJ1-5 matches the DNA end more closely, so the J call is doubtful. CDR1 and CDR2 (germline): ENHRY, SYGVKD. The CDR3 loop spans 14 amino acids. CDR3 loop: CAAKPGHNTDTQHF. In DNA form, the CDR3 reads TGTGCCGCAAAACCGGGACACAACACAGATACGCAGCATTTT.

This clonotype was seen a few times. V and J are TRBV5-4 and TRBJ2-5, with 12 bases aligning to TRBD2. The ends lost 4 bases at V and 0 bases at J; junction bases unmatched: 4. The CDR3 extends over 16 amino acids. Germline CDR1 is SGHNT and CDR2 is YYREEE (reference sequence). In DNA, the CDR3 is TGTGCCAGCAGCGGCGGACTAGCGGGAAACCAAGAGACCCAGTACTTC. As protein: CASSGGLAGNQETQYF.

This clonotype was recorded only once. V is TRBV6-5 and J is TRBJ2-7; TRBD1 matches at 7 bases. This CDR3 has 16 residues. Germline CDR1 is MNHEY and CDR2 is SVGAGI. V shed 10 bases and J 4 bases; nucleotides not matched to a gene: 19. CDR3 coding DNA: TGTGCCATTAGTTACCTGACAGGGAAGAAGAGGTACGAGCAGTACTTC. This sequence encodes CAISYLTGKKRYEQYF.

This clonotype has at least ten counts. The chain employs TRBV4-1 and TRBJ2-5; TRBD2 might be the D (5 bases). The CDR3 is 13 residues long. Germline CDR1 and CDR2: MGHRA and YSYEKL. The ends were cut back, 4 bases at V and 5 bases at J, with 11 bases in the middle. CDR3 sequence: CASSLLPGETQYF. CDR3 DNA: TGCGCCAGCAGCCTACTGCCGGGGGAGACCCAGTACTTC.

Comment on this clonotype: A much larger clone lies a single base off, so this may be a read error. The chain uses TRBV29-1 and TRBJ1-5, with 8 bases aligning to TRBD1. The CDR3 is 13 residues long. J was trimmed by 7 bases and V by 4 bases; bases with no gene match: 6. Germline CDR1 is SQVTM and CDR2 is ANQGSEA. CDR3 in amino acids: CSVVITGGQPQHF. The CDR3 nucleotides read TGCAGCGTTGTAATCACAGGGGGACAGCCCCAGCATTTT.

Regarding this clonotype: Being one base from a much bigger clone, this may be a read error. The conserved phenylalanine or tryptophan is not found at the CDR3 terminus, so this likely reflects a read error. J is TRBJ2-1 and V is TRBV12-3 or TRBV12-4, with 9 positions matching TRBD2. CDR3 length: 15 residues. The trim removed 5 bases at V and 6 bases at J, leaving 8 bases unmatched. This chain's CDR3 is CASSKVAGEINEQFL. The CDR3 DNA sequence: TGTGCCAGCAGTAAGGTAGCGGGAGAAATCAATGAGCAGTTCTTA.

This clonotype was observed once. A junction end diverges from the germline sequence, so it may reflect a read error. V and J are TRBV11-2 and TRBJ2-5; a possible D gene is TRBD2 (6 bases). This CDR3 comprises 19 residues. Germline V gene lookup returns CDR1 SGHAT and CDR2 FQNNGV. Written as DNA, the CDR3 is TGTGCCAGCAGCTTAGCGATCTGGGCTAGCGCGAGTCTCCAAGAGACCCAATACTTC. Amino acid sequence: CASSLAIWASASLQETQYF.

As concerns this clonotype: This likely comes from a read error, as the CDR3 has no conserved phenylalanine or tryptophan at its end. The genes are TRBV12-3 or TRBV12-4 and TRBJ2-1, with D tentatively TRBD2 (5 bases). The CDR3 spans 13 residues. In nucleotides, the CDR3 is TGTACCAGCGGATGGGAGTCCTACAATGAGCAGTTCCTC. It yields the protein CTSGWESYNEQFL.

Turning to this clonotype: The conserved closing phenylalanine or tryptophan is absent in this CDR3, likely reflecting a read error. The chain uses TRBV7-9 and TRBJ2-1; D not certain. Germline-derived CDR1 and CDR2 are SEHNR and FQNEAQ (reference sequence). The length of the CDR3 is 14 residues. Trimming removed 6 bases at V and 6 bases at J, with 15 bases between. The CDR3 nucleotides read TGTGCCAGCAGTAAAAGTATCCGGGTCAATGAGCAGTTCATC. Translation gives CASSKSIRVNEQFI.